The 27 T cell receptor beta chains below all came from one sample that was sequenced in a study of Ad26.COV2.S vaccination and SARS-CoV-2 variants. The treatment denotes: some 19 received Ad26.COV2.S at low or high dose, single or two shots; about five received placebo; per-sample allocation not given. Day 63 following the first vaccine or placebo injection was when the samples were taken. Clones were read by immunoSEQ multiplex PCR, and TCRdb kept only the in-frame ones, dropping some. Altogether around 300,000 clones are present, 75% to 90% being singletons, with the ten largest covering 4.5% to 7%. This sample comprised peripheral blood, obtained in a trial of Ad26.COV2.S vaccine versus placebo. Every receptor here comes from a person aged 18-60 years who received the Ad26.COV2.S COVID-19 vaccine or a placebo.

Here the CDR3 DNA reads TGCGCCAGCAGCCAAGATGTTGTGGGTTTTGGGCAGCCCCAGCATTTT. Protein sequence: CASSQDVVGFGQPQHF. The V call is TRBV4-3, the J call TRBJ1-5; D not resolved. CDR3 size: 16 residues. Trimming stripped 0 bases from V and 7 bases from J, with 16 bases between. Germline V lookup: CDR1 LGHNA, CDR2 YSLEER.

J is TRBJ1-1 and V is TRBV4-3, with 7 bases that match TRBD1. The CDR3 sequence is 17 residues long. V gave up 2 bases and J gave up 4 bases; unmatched junction bases: 13. Germline CDR1 reads LGHNA; CDR2 reads YSLEER. In DNA, the CDR3 is TGCGCCAGCAGCCAAACTTTTACGACAGGGCAGGGCACTGAAGCTTTCTTT. Its protein is CASSQTFTTGQGTEAFF.

The V gene is TRBV27, the J gene TRBJ2-5, with TRBD2 identical over 7 bases. Trimming at V came to 8 bases and at J to 4 bases, leaving 10 bases not matched to a gene. This CDR3 comprises 14 residues. Germline lookup yields CDR1 MNHEY and CDR2 SMNVEV (reference sequence). The CDR3 nucleotides read TGTGCCAGCTCCAGCGGGATTCCAGCAGAGACCCAGTACTTC. This codes for CASSSGIPAETQYF.

This chain uses TRBV21-1 with TRBJ2-1; the DNA was not used to check the table's D call, TRBD2. TRBV21-1 is tagged as a pseudogene. This CDR3 comprises 12 residues. The CDR3 DNA reads TGTGCCAGCTGGGACTATTACAATGAGCAGTTCTTC. Translated, it gives CASWDYYNEQFF.

The J gene is TRBJ1-5, the V gene TRBV4-3; possibly TRBD1 for D (6 bases). This CDR3 comprises 15 residues. V shed 4 bases and J shed 1 base, with 11 bases lying between them. Germline V CDR1 and CDR2: LGHNA, YSLEER. The CDR3 bases are TGCGCCAGCAGCCTTAACACAGGGAGCAATCAGCCCCAGCATTTT. Its translation is CASSLNTGSNQPQHF.

The chain recombines TRBV5-6 with TRBJ1-1; D unresolved. Trimming removed 4 bases from V and 4 bases from J, with 5 bases in between. CDR1 is SGHDT, CDR2 YYEEEE, per germline. The CDR3 is 11 amino acids. CDR3 region: CASSQLTEAFF. CDR3 nucleotides: TGTGCCAGCAGCCAACTCACTGAAGCTTTCTTT.

This chain joins TRBV15 and TRBJ1-5; no definite D call. Trimming cost V 0 bases and J 4 bases, with 4 bases left between them. The germline V gene encodes CDR1 LNHNV and CDR2 YYDKDF (reference sequence). The CDR3 runs to 13 residues. CDR3 residues: CATSRETNQPQHF. DNA for the CDR3: TGTGCCACCAGCAGAGAGACAAATCAGCCCCAGCATTTT.

The J gene is TRBJ1-2, the V gene TRBV6-5; D not certain. CDR3 length: 15 residues. The V end lost 2 bases, the J end lost 0 bases, and 10 bases lay between the germline ends. Germline loops: CDR1 MNHEY, CDR2 SVGAGI. In DNA, the CDR3 is TGTGCCAGCAGTTACGTAACGCCTCCTAACTATGGCTACACCTTC. This codes for CASSYVTPPNYGYTF.

The V gene is TRBV7-6, the J gene TRBJ1-1; no clear D gene. The CDR3 extends over 14 amino acids. V lost 0 bases and J 1 base, leaving 6 bases between the germline ends. Germline CDR1 and CDR2: SGHVS and FNYEAQ. Here the CDR3 DNA reads TGTGCCAGCAGCTTAGCGCCCGAGAACACTGAAGCTTTCTTT. Protein sequence: CASSLAPENTEAFF. The variable domain in full, completed from reference TRBV7-6 and TRBJ1-1, reads GAGVSQSPRYKVTKRGQDVALRCDPISGHVSLYWYRQALGQGPEFLTYFNYEAQQDKSGLPNDRFSAERPEGSISTLTIQRTEQRDSAMYRCASSLAPENTEAFFGQGTRLTVV.

The rearrangement joins TRBV25-1 to TRBJ1-1, with D hard to call. V lost 5 bases, J lost 1 base, and 2 bases lay in between. The CDR3 totals 11 residues. The germline V gene has CDR1 MGHDK and CDR2 SYGVNS. The CDR3 protein is CASSKNTEAFF. Here the CDR3 DNA reads TGTGCCAGCAGTAAGAACACTGAAGCTTTCTTT.

This clone came up a few times. The V call is TRBV5-1, the J call TRBJ2-7; a possible D gene is TRBD1 (7 bases). The V end was cut by 9 bases, the J end by 3 bases, with 19 bases between. CDR3 length: 14 residues. Looked up from germline, CDR1 is SGHRS and CDR2 is YFSETQ. Here the CDR3 DNA reads TGCGCCACCAGGGGGGCCCCAACATTCTACGAGCAGTACTTC. This encodes CATRGAPTFYEQYF.

This chain joins TRBV7-8 and TRBJ2-1, with unresolved D. CDR1 is SGHVS and CDR2 is FQNEAQ in the germline V gene. The CDR3 consists of 13 residues. The V and J ends lost 1 base and 4 bases respectively, with 5 bases between them. The CDR3 region has the DNA TGTGCCAGCAGCTTAGGACTGTACAATGAGCAGTTCTTC. Residues: CASSLGLYNEQFF.

The CDR3 bases are TGTGCCAGCAGTTCACCTTCCCCCCCTGCCCCGGGGGGAAACACCGGGGAGCTGTTTTTT. Translating it yields CASSSPSPPAPGGNTGELFF. The chain couples TRBV6-2 or TRBV6-3 to TRBJ2-2, with 7 nucleotides matching TRBD2. After removal of 4 bases from V and 2 bases from J, the junction contained 19 bases not matched to a gene. The germline CDR1 and CDR2 sequences are MNHEY and SVGEGT. The CDR3 totals 20 residues.

V usage is TRBV6-5 and J usage is TRBJ1-1, with D perhaps TRBD1 (5 bases). Germline CDR1 and CDR2: MNHEY and SVGAGI. The V gene lost 6 bases and the J gene lost 5 bases, with 16 bases spanning the gap. The CDR3 is made up of 14 amino acids. Here the CDR3 reads CASSLGLRATEAFF. CDR3 in DNA: TGTGCCAGCAGCCTGGGACTACGCGCAACTGAAGCTTTCTTT.

The chain couples TRBV7-9 to TRBJ2-1; the match to TRBD1 covers 7 bases. The V gene's germline CDR1 is SEHNR and CDR2 FQNEAQ (reference sequence). CDR3 size: 16 residues. The V and J ends lost 4 bases and 2 bases, in that order; junction bases with no gene match: 8. CDR3: CASSSPRQGPYNEQFF. The CDR3 DNA follows: TGTGCCAGCAGCTCTCCCCGACAGGGTCCCTACAATGAGCAGTTCTTC. Full variable domain (missing parts from reference TRBV7-9 and TRBJ2-1): DTGVSQNPRHKITKRGQNVTFRCDPISEHNRLYWYRQTLGQGPEFLTYFQNEAQLEKSRLLSDRFSAERPKGSFSTLEIQRTEQGDSAMYLCASSSPRQGPYNEQFFGPGTRLTVL.

This chain connects TRBV25-1 to TRBJ1-1; possibly TRBD1 for D (6 bases). Trimming removed 6 bases at V and 6 bases at J, with 20 bases between. The CDR3 runs 15 residues. CDR1 is MGHDK, CDR2 SYGVNS, per germline. In nucleotides, the CDR3 is TGTGCCAGCAGCCCTCGCGGCAGGGGTATTGCTGAAGCTTTCTTT. Its protein is CASSPRGRGIAEAFF.

The chain links TRBV2 to TRBJ1-6; D possibly corresponds to TRBD1 (5 bases). V gave up 1 base and J gave up 12 bases, with 13 bases separating them. Germline V gives CDR1 SNHLY, CDR2 FYNNEI. The CDR3 spans 14 residues. CDR3 amino acids: CASSEGGEDIPLHF. The DNA for the CDR3 is TGTGCCAGCAGTGAAGGAGGGGAGGATATACCCCTCCACTTT.

V usage is TRBV29-1 and J usage is TRBJ2-3; either TRBD1 or TRBD2 may fit D (5 bases each). With 6 bases removed from V and 1 base from J, the gap between germline ends came to 14 bases. Germline CDR1 is SQVTM and CDR2 is ANQGSEA. The CDR3 runs to 14 residues. CDR3 region: CSVPGTERTDTQYF. CDR3 coding DNA: TGCAGCGTGCCCGGGACCGAACGCACAGATACGCAGTATTTT.

A few counts support this clone. The rearrangement joins TRBV4-1 to TRBJ2-7, with D possibly being TRBD1 or TRBD2 (5 bases each). This CDR3 comprises 15 residues. The germline V gene encodes CDR1 MGHRA and CDR2 YSYEKL. The ends were cut back, 0 bases at V and 3 bases at J, with 12 bases in the middle. This CDR3 is CASSQDLGRLYEQYV. The CDR3 DNA is TGCGCCAGCAGCCAAGATCTGGGACGACTCTACGAGCAGTACGTC.

The rearrangement uses TRBV7-2 and TRBJ2-3, with TRBD2 matching over 9 bases. Germline CDR1 is SGHTA and CDR2 is FQGNSA. Trimming removed 1 base from V and 4 bases from J; junction bases left unmatched: 9. The CDR3 sequence is 17 residues long. The CDR3 sequence is CASSLGGGRAIADTQYF. In DNA, the CDR3 is TGTGCCAGCAGCTTAGGCGGCGGGAGGGCCATCGCAGATACGCAGTATTTT.

V and J are TRBV10-3 and TRBJ1-1; D perhaps matches TRBD1 (6 bases). The length of the CDR3 is 15 residues. V shed 3 bases and J shed 13 bases, with 24 bases lying between them. Germline V lookup: CDR1 ENHRY, CDR2 SYGVKD. This chain's CDR3 is CAISDLLGGAPSDFF. The CDR3 coding sequence is TGTGCCATCAGTGACCTATTGGGGGGGGCGCCCTCGGATTTCTTT.

V is TRBV7-9 and J is TRBJ2-7; perhaps TRBD1 as D (5 bases). From germline, CDR1 is SEHNR and CDR2 FQNEAQ (reference sequence). V shed 5 bases and J shed 2 bases, with 13 bases lying between them. The CDR3 runs to 14 residues. The CDR3 loop is CASSDSGYPYEQYF. As DNA, the CDR3 is TGTGCCAGCAGCGACTCAGGGTATCCCTACGAGCAGTACTTC.

This clone appeared a few times. This chain uses TRBV6-2 or TRBV6-3 with TRBJ2-7; D possibly matches TRBD1 or TRBD2 (6 bases each). Germline V lookup: CDR1 MNHEY, CDR2 SVGEGT. The length of the CDR3 is 14 residues. V was pared by 0 bases and J by 6 bases, with 12 bases between. The DNA for the CDR3 is TGTGCCAGCAGTTACTCGAAGGGGGGAAGCGAGCAGTACTTC. Its protein is CASSYSKGGSEQYF.

This chain links TRBV15 with TRBJ1-2, with D maybe TRBD1 (5 bases). This CDR3 has 17 amino acids. V was clipped by 0 bases and J by 4 bases, with 18 bases between them. Germline values: CDR1 LNHNV, CDR2 YYDKDF (reference sequence). The CDR3 DNA follows: TGTGCCACCAGCAGAGACCCCCCTATGGGGCCAACCTATGGCTACACCTTC. Its translation is CATSRDPPMGPTYGYTF.

The gene calls are TRBV24-1 and TRBJ2-7; D is undetermined. Germline CDR1 and CDR2: KGHDR and SFDVKD. The ends were cut back, 3 bases at V and 4 bases at J, with 3 bases in the middle. The CDR3 spans 11 residues. The chain's CDR3 is CATSDGYEQYF. CDR3 nucleotides: TGTGCCACCAGTGATGGTTACGAGCAGTACTTC.

This rearrangement joins TRBV18 to TRBJ2-3, with D possibly matching TRBD1 (6 bases). CDR1 is KGHSH, CDR2 LQKENI, per germline. V lost 3 bases, J lost 6 bases, and 13 bases lay in between. This CDR3 is built from 14 residues. The CDR3 is CASSPDRLKDTQYF. The CDR3 bases are TGTGCCAGCTCACCCGACAGGCTTAAGGATACGCAGTATTTT.

This rearrangement joins TRBV11-3 to TRBJ2-1; 11 nucleotides match TRBD2. The germline V gene encodes CDR1 SGHNT and CDR2 YENEEA. The CDR3 totals 15 residues. The ends lost 7 bases at V and 7 bases at J; junction bases unmatched: 9. The chain's CDR3 is CASTLRTSGWNEQFF. Here the CDR3 DNA reads TGTGCCAGCACTCTTCGGACTAGCGGGTGGAATGAGCAGTTCTTC. Together with reference TRBV11-3 and TRBJ2-1, the CDR3 gives the full variable domain: EAGVVQSPRYKIIEKKQPVAFWCNPISGHNTLYWYLQNLGQGPELLIRYENEEAVDDSQLPKDRFSAERLKGVDSTLKIQPAELGDSAVYLCASTLRTSGWNEQFFGPGTRLTVL.